What follows are 20 T cell receptor beta chains derived from one specimen sequenced in a study of neurological immune-mediated disorders (dated by TCRdb to the late 2010s). The library relied on 5' RACE. The data were produced on an Illumina HiSeq 2500. In TCRdb, the public reads were trimmed at Q25 with fastp and aligned with MiXCR, with productive beta chains retained. A single entry per CDR3 protein holds the most common genes and DNA from its merged rows. The sample records tens of thousands of distinct CDR3 sequences, around 13% of which are singletons. Around 4.5% of the sample goes to the ten largest clones. In the paper's terms, the time point label means: longitudinal time-point 2. Specimen: PBMCs. All receptors derive from a female donor with HTLV-1-associated myelopathy (HAM/TSP).

For this clonotype: The conserved closing phenylalanine or tryptophan is absent in this CDR3, likely reflecting a read error. This rearrangement joins TRBV27 to TRBJ2-5; no clear D. This CDR3 is built from 10 residues. The V end lost 11 bases, the J end lost 5 bases, and 9 bases lay between the germline ends. Germline lookup yields CDR1 MNHEY and CDR2 SMNVEV (reference sequence). CDR3 nucleotide sequence: TGTGCCTGTGGAGCGGAGACCCAGTACCTC. Protein product: CACGAETQYL.

This clonotype was seen repeatedly, ten times or more. The chain is built from TRBV2 and TRBJ2-2; a weak D match, TRBD1 (5 bases). V lost 7 bases and J 5 bases, leaving 14 bases between the germline ends. The CDR3 consists of 14 residues. In germline, CDR1 is SNHLY, CDR2 FYNNEI. The CDR3 nucleotides are TGTGCCAGCAATGGCAGGGTAGGAACCGGGGAGCTGTTTTTT. Translation gives CASNGRVGTGELFF.

This clonotype was observed at least ten times. The chain couples TRBV5-1 to TRBJ2-7; TRBD1 aligns across 9 bases. Germline V gives CDR1 SGHRS, CDR2 YFSETQ. The CDR3 consists of 16 residues. The ends lost 4 bases at V and 0 bases at J; junction bases unmatched: 8. CDR3 region: CASSGTGQGLSYEQYF. The CDR3, as DNA: TGCGCCAGCAGCGGCACGGGACAGGGACTCTCCTACGAGCAGTACTTC.

Many counts were recorded for this clonotype. V is TRBV12-3 or TRBV12-4 and J is TRBJ2-7, with 7 bases fitting TRBD1. The CDR3 spans 13 residues. After removal of 5 bases from V and 7 bases from J, the junction contained 8 bases not matched to a gene. This CDR3 is CASSRQGPREQYF. Here the CDR3 DNA reads TGTGCCAGCAGTAGACAGGGCCCTAGGGAGCAGTACTTC.

The sample holds many counts of this clonotype. This sequence joins TRBV9 and TRBJ2-3; 7 positions agree with TRBD2. CDR1 is SGDLS and CDR2 is YYNGEE in the germline V gene. This CDR3 spans 16 amino acids. V trimming: 4 bases; J trimming: 1 base; junction bases outside the gene matches: 9. The CDR3 reads CASSYKGRGGTDTQYF. The DNA for the CDR3 is TGTGCCAGCAGCTATAAGGGGAGGGGTGGCACAGATACGCAGTATTTT. The full variable domain, in which reference TRBV9 and TRBJ2-3 provide the parts outside the CDR3, is DSGVTQTPKHLITATGQRVTLRCSPRSGDLSVYWYQQSLDQGLQFLIQYYNGEERAKGNILERFSAQQFPDLHSELNLSSLELGDSALYFCASSYKGRGGTDTQYFGPGTRLTVL.

This clonotype was detected many times. J is TRBJ1-2 and V is TRBV28; no definite D call. From germline, CDR1 is MDHEN and CDR2 SYDVKM. This CDR3 is 13 amino acids long. Trimming left V 10 bases short and J 1 base short, with 13 bases between. CDR3: CAKQPTSNYGYTF. The CDR3 DNA reads as TGTGCCAAACAGCCAACGAGTAACTATGGCTACACCTTC.

This clonotype was seen once. One end of the junction is discordant with germline, which a read error may explain. The chain uses TRBV9 and TRBJ1-6, with D possibly matching TRBD1 (6 bases). CDR1 SGDLS and CDR2 YYNGEE come from the germline V gene. The CDR3 contains 16 residues. The CDR3 DNA reads TGTGTCAGCAGCGTAGGGGGACGGGGAAAAGGTTCACCCCTCCACTTT. Its translation is CVSSVGGRGKGSPLHF.

This clonotype was counted ten times or more. The chain couples TRBV7-2 to TRBJ1-5; tentatively, D is TRBD1 (6 bases). The CDR3 has 14 amino acids. Germline values: CDR1 SGHTA, CDR2 FQGNSA. V was clipped by 6 bases and J by 9 bases, with 18 bases between them. CDR3 DNA: TGTGCCAGCAGTTCTCTCGTACAGGGAAGGCCCCAGCATTTT. Translated: CASSSLVQGRPQHF. Together with reference TRBV7-2 and TRBJ1-5, the CDR3 gives the full variable domain: GAGVSQSPSNKVTEKGKDVELRCDPISGHTALYWYRQSLGQGLEFLIYFQGNSAPDKSGLPSDRFSAERTGGSVSTLTIQRTQQEDSAVYLCASSSLVQGRPQHFGDGTRLSIL.

This clonotype came up many times. The chain joins TRBV5-1 to TRBJ2-2; possibly TRBD2 for D (6 bases). Germline CDR1 is SGHRS and CDR2 is YFSETQ. The CDR3 runs 15 residues. V was clipped by 6 bases and J by 6 bases, with 18 bases between them. CDR3 in amino acids: CASKLRLGEAGELFF. The CDR3 DNA reads as TGCGCCAGCAAACTCCGACTAGGAGAAGCCGGGGAGCTGTTTTTT.

This clonotype showed up many times. J is TRBJ2-5 and V is TRBV5-1; D not resolved. The V end lost 3 bases, the J end lost 2 bases, and 14 bases lay between the germline ends. This CDR3 is built from 15 residues. The V gene's germline CDR1 is SGHRS and CDR2 YFSETQ. The CDR3 region is CASSSSKALQETQYF. DNA of the CDR3: TGCGCCAGCAGCTCCTCTAAGGCCCTACAAGAGACCCAGTACTTC. Full variable domain (missing parts from reference TRBV5-1 and TRBJ2-5): KAGVTQTPRYLIKTRGQQVTLSCSPISGHRSVSWYQQTPGQGLQFLFEYFSETQRNKGNFPGRFSGRQFSNSRSEMNVSTLELGDSALYLCASSSSKALQETQYFGPGTRLLVL.

V and J are TRBV9 and TRBJ2-2; TRBD2 agrees at 10 bases. Trimming at V came to 3 bases and at J to 7 bases, leaving 3 bases not matched to a gene. Germline loops: CDR1 SGDLS, CDR2 YYNGEE. The CDR3 contains 14 residues. The CDR3 here is CASSAGTSVGELFF. The CDR3 bases are TGTGCCAGCAGCGCCGGGACTAGCGTCGGGGAGCTGTTTTTT.

At least ten counts were recorded for this clonotype. The chain recombines TRBV10-3 with TRBJ2-3; D is possibly TRBD1 (5 bases). The CDR3 contains 17 residues. V was pared by 0 bases and J by 1 base, with 14 bases between. Looked up from germline, CDR1 is ENHRY and CDR2 is SYGVKD. CDR3 sequence: CAISESTQGRGTDTQYF. CDR3 in DNA: TGTGCCATCAGTGAGTCAACGCAGGGTAGGGGCACAGATACGCAGTATTTT.

V is TRBV28 and J is TRBJ2-5, with D perhaps matching TRBD1 or TRBD2 (5 bases each). The V end lost 3 bases, the J end lost 5 bases, and 13 bases lay between the germline ends. Germline V gene lookup returns CDR1 MDHEN and CDR2 SYDVKM. This CDR3 has 14 amino acids. The CDR3 region is CASSFLEGLETQYF. The CDR3 DNA follows: TGTGCCAGCAGTTTTCTAGAGGGGTTGGAGACCCAGTACTTC.

This clonotype was recorded at least ten times. The chain recombines TRBV7-2 with TRBJ1-2; D ambiguous. The V end lost 5 bases, the J end lost 4 bases, and 5 bases lay between the germline ends. The germline V gene encodes CDR1 SGHTA and CDR2 FQGNSA. The CDR3 consists of 11 residues. The CDR3 sequence is CASSPAYGYTF. For the CDR3, the DNA is TGTGCCAGCAGCCCCGCCTATGGCTACACCTTC.

As regards this clonotype: A much larger clone is a single base away; this may be a read error. V usage is TRBV3-1 and J usage is TRBJ1-2; 9 positions match TRBD1. This CDR3 has 13 amino acids. Germline lookup yields CDR1 LGHDT and CDR2 YNNKEL (reference sequence). Here the CDR3 DNA reads TGTACCAGCAGCCGTTACTTAGGACAGGGGAACACCTTC. Translation gives CTSSRYLGQGNTF.

A remark on this clonotype: Its ends do not fully match the called genes, so a read error is possible. V is TRBV11-2 and J is TRBJ2-7; D is uncertain. Germline V CDR1 and CDR2: SGHAT, FQNNGV. The CDR3 consists of 12 residues. CDR3 loop: CVSSLTGAEQYF. DNA of the CDR3: TGTGTCAGCAGCCTGACTGGTGCCGAGCAGTACTTC. Full variable domain (rest looked up from reference TRBV11-2 and TRBJ2-7): EAGVAQSPRYKIIEKRQSVAFWCNPISGHATLYWYQQILGQGPKLLIQFQNNGVVDDSQLPKDRFSAERLKGVDSTLKIQPAKLEDSAVYLCVSSLTGAEQYFGPGTRLTVT.

This clonotype came up many times. The V and J genes are TRBV5-1 and TRBJ2-1; no clear D gene. Germline assignment: CDR1 SGHRS and CDR2 YFSETQ. The CDR3 runs 18 residues. The V gene lost 0 bases and the J gene lost 0 bases, with 16 bases spanning the gap. Written as DNA, the CDR3 is TGCGCCAGCAGCTTGGCCTTTGGGCGCACCAACTCCTACAATGAGCAGTTCTTC. Translating it yields CASSLAFGRTNSYNEQFF.

Many counts were recorded for this clonotype. The chain couples TRBV6-5 to TRBJ2-5; D is unclear. V was trimmed by 2 bases and J by 2 bases, leaving 9 bases between them. CDR1 and CDR2 (germline): MNHEY, SVGAGI. There are 14 residues in the CDR3. The CDR3, as DNA: TGTGCCAGCAGTTACAGGTCCCGACAAGAGACCCAGTACTTC. Amino acids: CASSYRSRQETQYF.

The sample holds many counts of this clonotype. As DNA, the CDR3 is TGTGCCAGCAGCCCTTCGCGGGGGGGCAATGAGCAGTTCTTC. Translation: CASSPSRGGNEQFF. The rearrangement joins TRBV12-3 or TRBV12-4 to TRBJ2-1; 9 nucleotides line up with TRBD2. The length of the CDR3 is 14 residues. With V trimmed by 6 bases and J by 6 bases, 6 bases remained unmatched.

In its sample, this clonotype was seen many times. V is TRBV20-1 and J is TRBJ2-1; 15 bases align to TRBD2. This CDR3 spans 17 amino acids. V lost 5 bases and J lost 4; bases outside the gene matches: 9. Germline loops: CDR1 DFQATT, CDR2 SNEGSKA (reference sequence). The CDR3 coding sequence is TGCAGTGCTCGGGACTGGACTAGCGGGGGGGTTTACAATGAGCAGTTCTTC. Translating it yields CSARDWTSGGVYNEQFF.